These T cell receptor beta chains were read from a single sample in a study of T cells and Merkel cell carcinoma outcomes. Using immunoSEQ multiplex PCR, the repertoire was profiled, and TCRdb retains in-frame clones only, with some absent. The top ten hold 2.8% of the sample, which has 6,500 to 7,500 clones, about 92% seen once. Sequencing was carried out using tumor tissue from Merkel cell carcinoma. The source is a human donor with Merkel cell carcinoma. CDR3s include the opening cysteine and the closing phenylalanine or tryptophan. Fields, in order: J gene, V gene, D gene, CDR3 protein. The D gene is left open where the match is weak.

TRBJ1-2,TRBV4-1,.,CASSQSLFNYGYTF
TRBJ1-3,TRBV4-2,TRBD1,CASSQDPAGGSGNTIYF
TRBJ2-1,TRBV10-3,.,CAISGVRAGDTSYNEQFF
TRBJ1-5,TRBV19,.,CASMGGVQAPRSNQPQHF
TRBJ1-2,TRBV11-2,TRBD1,CASSLDSGTVYGYTF
TRBJ2-7,TRBV5-6,TRBD2,CASSAGRGAYEQYF
TRBJ2-7,TRBV30,.,CALIHGSTDEQYF
TRBJ1-5,TRBV5-1,.,CASSSGGEGSQPQHF
TRBJ2-4,TRBV7-9,TRBD1,CASSLQGALNIQYF
TRBJ2-7,TRBV7-9,.,CASSRRANYEQYF
TRBJ1-5,TRBV19,.,CASSIQDLQPQHF
TRBJ2-3,TRBV15,.,CATSRAGGADPRDTQYF
TRBJ2-6,TRBV28,TRBD2,CASSPGLAGVGANVLTF
TRBJ2-2,TRBV11-2,TRBD2,CASSLEGLAGNGELFF
TRBJ2-7,TRBV9,.,CASSVGAGESHEQYF
TRBJ1-1,TRBV10-1,.,CASSESRRNTEAFF
TRBJ2-3,TRBV4-1,TRBD1,CATGTANTDTQYF
TRBJ1-1,TRBV6-1,TRBD1,CASSEMGQGSTEAFF
TRBJ2-7,TRBV5-1,TRBD1,CASTRDSLSYEQYF
TRBJ1-2,TRBV4-3,.,CASSQKTGLSYGYTF
TRBJ1-5,TRBV7-9,.,CASGDGNQPQHF
TRBJ1-5,TRBV5-5,.,CASSSGGQGNQPQHF
TRBJ1-1,TRBV29-1,.,CSVEGSVMNTEAFF
TRBJ1-1,TRBV2,.,CASRADRNTEAFF
TRBJ1-2,TRBV25-1,.,CASSEYSAGMAYGYTF
TRBJ2-3,TRBV7-3,.,CASSLEPISLSSTDTQYF
TRBJ2-7,TRBV29-1,.,CSVESPDRDYEQYF
TRBJ2-1,TRBV7-8,TRBD2,CASSPSGGSYNEQFF
TRBJ2-7,TRBV29-1,.,CSVGQTSSYEQYF
TRBJ1-6,TRBV27,.,CASSLGPYKFVSYNSPLHF
TRBJ1-1,TRBV6-6,.,CASSYPSGVEAFF
TRBJ2-1,TRBV29-1,.,CSVEARAYEQFF
TRBJ1-5,TRBV2,.,CASSEEVRAQHF
TRBJ2-3,TRBV9,TRBD2,CASSNRGRGVDTQYF
TRBJ1-3,TRBV10-3,.,CAISEGRGKNAGNTIYF
TRBJ2-1,TRBV25-1,.,CASTGTNYNEQFF
TRBJ1-2,TRBV15,.,CATSRDSVNYGYTF
TRBJ1-5,TRBV19,.,CASRTYSNQPQHF